The clone carrying this TCR beta chain has just a few counts. No antigen is known for it. The CDR3 spans 14 residues. CDR1 MNHEY and CDR2 SMNVEV come from the germline V gene (reference sequence). Trimming took 7 bases from V and 0 from J; bases not matched to a gene: 5. Expressed TCRB transcripts were sequenced because the isolated RNA had all been reverse transcribed beforehand. Profiled with immunoSEQ multiplex PCR; TCRdb holds only in-frame clones, not every one. The profile covers approximately 27,000 clones, with 49% appearing a single time and 0.3% taken by the ten largest. These data originate in a study of beta chain features in type 1 diabetes. Broader study findings: Across all four CD4+ subsets, people with type 1 diabetes showed modestly shorter TCRB CDR3s. More deletions and fewer insertions at VDJ junctions were seen in type 1 diabetes patients.

The TCR was taken from a young man with type 1 diabetes. V is TRBV27 and J is TRBJ2-7, with 8 bases lining up with TRBD1. Sample: stem cell memory CD4+ T cells from blood. The CDR3 is CASTGGYPSYEQYF. CDR3 bases: TGTGCCAGCACAGGGGGCTACCCCTCCTACGAGCAGTACTTC.